The T cell receptor (beta chain) described here comes from a study of human T cells and chemical hapten exposure. TCRdb re-analysed the RACE reads in MiXCR, keeping a single row per CDR3 protein. The table has around 380,000 distinct CDR3 sequences, roughly 4.8% seen once. Time point given: patch test 1, 2 weeks after DPC sensitization. Stated treatment: therapeutic diphenylcyclopropenone sensitization with weekly scalp DPC. V lost 4 bases and J lost 5, with 20 bases in between. Germline CDR1 MNHEY, CDR2 SMNVEV (reference sequence). The CDR3 runs to 17 residues. The rearrangement joins TRBV27 to TRBJ1-4; D is possibly TRBD1 (5 bases). Sequencing was performed on whole blood, taken in connection with sensitization to the hapten diphenylcyclopropenone (DPC). The sequence derives from a woman aged 50 to 60 with alopecia areata. Some clones in this sample may be carry-over from other donors' samples. CDR3 residues: CASSSLLSGEGNEKLFF. The CDR3 nucleotides read TGTGCCAGCAGTTCCCTCCTTTCGGGGGAAGGGAATGAAAAACTGTTTTTT.